Listed below are T cell receptor beta chains from one sample, sequenced in a study of blood T cell repertoires in COVID-19. Produced via immunoSEQ multiplex PCR; TCRdb's table is partial and in-frame only. The sample carries roughly 380,000 clones, around 87% recorded once. Material: PBMCs or T cells enriched from blood (not recorded which). The receptor set was obtained from a man aged 25-45 years who had recovered from COVID-19. The CDR3 runs from the conserved cysteine through the conserved F or W. The D gene is left open where the match is weak. Expanded clones get a size class; other rows say once, few or many, or leave the size out.

j_gene	d_gene	v_gene	abundance	CDR3nt	CDR3aa
TRBJ2-5	-	TRBV6-5	-	TGTGCCAGCAGTCCGGGAGAGACCCAGTACTTC	CASSPGETQYF
TRBJ2-6	-	TRBV5-4	-	TGTGCCAGCAGCTTCGGGGGGCCTGGGGCCAACGTCCTGACTTTC	CASSFGGPGANVLTF
TRBJ1-4	-	TRBV18	-	TGTGCCAGCTCACCACCGGGCAGGGGAAACGAAAAACTGTTTTTT	CASSPPGRGNEKLFF
TRBJ2-1	-	TRBV4-3	-	TGCGCCAGCAGCCCCGGGAGCTCCTACAATGAGCAGTTCTTC	CASSPGSSYNEQFF
TRBJ1-6	-	TRBV5-4	few	TGTGCCAGCAACGACCGGGAGGGGAGCTCCTATAATTCACCCCTCCACTTT	CASNDREGSSYNSPLHF
TRBJ2-5	TRBD2	TRBV5-6	-	TGTGCCAGCACCCCGAGCGGGACGGGACCAGGGACCCAGTACTTC	CASTPSGTGPGTQYF
TRBJ2-1	TRBD2	TRBV27	-	TGTGCCAGCTCAAGTCGGACTAGCGGAATCAATGAGCAGTTCTTC	CASSSRTSGINEQFF
TRBJ1-2	-	TRBV29-1	-	TGCAGCGTTGAGGGGGCTCATTTGCGAAACTATGGCTACACCTTC	CSVEGAHLRNYGYTF
TRBJ1-2	TRBD1	TRBV7-9	-	TGTGCCAGCAGCTTAACCACAGGGGAGTGGTATGGCTACACCTTC	CASSLTTGEWYGYTF
TRBJ1-1	-	TRBV7-3	-	TGTGCCAGCAGCTTAAGTAGGAACACTGAAGCTTTCTTT	CASSLSRNTEAFF
TRBJ1-2	-	TRBV5-1	-	TGCGCCAGCAGCGACATTTCTTGGGATGGCTACACCTTC	CASSDISWDGYTF
TRBJ1-2	-	TRBV5-8	-	TGTGCCAGCAGCTTGTGGGCCCAGGGCTACACCTTC	CASSLWAQGYTF
TRBJ1-3	-	TRBV5-5	-	TGTGCCAGCAGCCTAATACTCCAGGGCAGTTACTCTGGAAACACCATATATTTT	CASSLILQGSYSGNTIYF
TRBJ1-2	TRBD1	TRBV2	-	TGTGCCAGCAGTGAAGTCACAGGGGGCGCGGGCTTTGGCTACACCTTC	CASSEVTGGAGFGYTF
TRBJ1-2	-	TRBV6-5	-	TGTGCCAGCAGTTACTCGGGGGCGGCCCTGGAAGGCTACACCTTC	CASSYSGAALEGYTF
TRBJ2-7	TRBD1	TRBV7-9	-	TGTGCCAGCAGCCCCGACAGGGATAAGAAATACGAGCAGTACTTC	CASSPDRDKKYEQYF
TRBJ2-1	-	TRBV10-1	-	TGCGCCAGCAGTGTACGAGGAGGGGATGAGCAGTTCTTC	CASSVRGGDEQFF
TRBJ1-2	-	TRBV10-1	-	TGCGCCAGCAGTGAGAATCCGGGGGGTGGCTACACCTTC	CASSENPGGGYTF
TRBJ2-1	TRBD2	TRBV7-9	-	TGTGCCAGCAGCCCCCCGGGACTAGCGGGGGGAGTGGTCTACAATGAGCAGTTCTTC	CASSPPGLAGGVVYNEQFF
TRBJ1-2	-	TRBV11-2	-	TGTGCCAGCAGCTTGGGGGGGAGAGATGGCTACACCTTC	CASSLGGRDGYTF
TRBJ2-5	-	TRBV11-2	-	TGTGCCAGCAGCTTGCCCTCTCTGGGGGGGACCCAGTACTTC	CASSLPSLGGTQYF
TRBJ1-5	-	TRBV4-1	-	TGCGCCAGCAGCCAAGGGGTGGGGGCAAGCAATCAGCCCCAGCATTTT	CASSQGVGASNQPQHF
TRBJ2-5	-	TRBV7-2	-	TGTGCCAGCAGCTTAGCGGTCGGGGGAAGGGAGACCCAGTACTTC	CASSLAVGGRETQYF
TRBJ2-7	-	TRBV6-5	-	TGTGCCAGCAGCACCGTGGGGACTGTCGAGCAGTACTTC	CASSTVGTVEQYF
TRBJ2-5	TRBD2	TRBV19	once	TGTGCCAGTCGCGGGGGGCGGGCCGCCCCGGACCGGGAGACCCAGTACTTC	CASRGGRAAPDRETQYF